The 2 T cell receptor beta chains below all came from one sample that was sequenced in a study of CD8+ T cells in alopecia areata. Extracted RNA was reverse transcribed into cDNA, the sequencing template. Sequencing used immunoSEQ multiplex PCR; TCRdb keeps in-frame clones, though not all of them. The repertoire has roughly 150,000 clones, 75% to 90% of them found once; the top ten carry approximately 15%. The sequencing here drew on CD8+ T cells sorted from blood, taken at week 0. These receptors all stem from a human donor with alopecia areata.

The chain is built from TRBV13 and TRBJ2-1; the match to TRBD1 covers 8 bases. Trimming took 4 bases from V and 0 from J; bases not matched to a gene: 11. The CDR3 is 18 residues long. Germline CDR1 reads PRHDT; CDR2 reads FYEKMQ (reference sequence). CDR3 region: CASSSPGQAGISYNEQFF. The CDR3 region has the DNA TGTGCCAGCAGCTCTCCGGGACAGGCAGGGATCTCCTACAATGAGCAGTTCTTC.

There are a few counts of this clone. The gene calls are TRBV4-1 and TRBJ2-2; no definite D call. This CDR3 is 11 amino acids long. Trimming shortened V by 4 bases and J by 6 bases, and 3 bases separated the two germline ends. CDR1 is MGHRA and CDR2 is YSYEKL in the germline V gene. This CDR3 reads CASSRPGELFF. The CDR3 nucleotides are TGCGCCAGCAGCCGGCCCGGGGAGCTGTTTTTT.